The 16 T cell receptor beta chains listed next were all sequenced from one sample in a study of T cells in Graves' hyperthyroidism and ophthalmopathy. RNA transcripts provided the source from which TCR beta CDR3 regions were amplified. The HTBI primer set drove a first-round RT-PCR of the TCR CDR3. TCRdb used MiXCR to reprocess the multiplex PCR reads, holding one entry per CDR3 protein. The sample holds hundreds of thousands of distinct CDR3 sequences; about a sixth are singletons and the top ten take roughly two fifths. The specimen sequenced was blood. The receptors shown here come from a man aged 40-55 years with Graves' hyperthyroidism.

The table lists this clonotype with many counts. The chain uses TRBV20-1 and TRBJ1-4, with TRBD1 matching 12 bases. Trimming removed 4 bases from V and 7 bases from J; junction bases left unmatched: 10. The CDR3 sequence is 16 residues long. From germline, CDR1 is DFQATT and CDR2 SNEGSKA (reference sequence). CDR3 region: CSAIHPGTGGLEKLFF. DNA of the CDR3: TGCAGTGCTATCCACCCCGGGACAGGGGGCCTTGAAAAACTGTTTTTT.

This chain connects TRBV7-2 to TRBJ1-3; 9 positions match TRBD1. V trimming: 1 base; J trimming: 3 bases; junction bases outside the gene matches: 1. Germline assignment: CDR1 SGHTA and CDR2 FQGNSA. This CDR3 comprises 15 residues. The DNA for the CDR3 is TGTGCCAGCAGCTTAGGACAGGGGGTTGGAAACACCATATATTTT. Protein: CASSLGQGVGNTIYF.

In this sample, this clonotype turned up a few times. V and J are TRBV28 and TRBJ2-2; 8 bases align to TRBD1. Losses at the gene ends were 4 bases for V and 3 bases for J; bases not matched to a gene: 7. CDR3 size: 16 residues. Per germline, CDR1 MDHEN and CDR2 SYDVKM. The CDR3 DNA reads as TGTGCCAGCAGTTCCTCAGGGGGCGCGGACACCGGGGAGCTGTTTTTT. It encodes CASSSSGGADTGELFF.

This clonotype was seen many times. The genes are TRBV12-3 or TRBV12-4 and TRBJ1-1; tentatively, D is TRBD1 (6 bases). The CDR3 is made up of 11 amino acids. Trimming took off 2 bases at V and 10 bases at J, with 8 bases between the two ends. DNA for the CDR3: TGTGCCAGCAGTTTAAGGGGGGGAGCTTTCTTT. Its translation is CASSLRGGAFF.

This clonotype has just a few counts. Here the CDR3 DNA reads TGTGCCAGCAAACAGGGGCAGCAAGAGACCCAGTACTTC. It codes for CASKQGQQETQYF. The chain is built from TRBV6-1 and TRBJ2-5; 7 bases map to TRBD1. The CDR3 is 13 amino acids. Germline CDR1 MNHNS, CDR2 SASEGT. V gave up 7 bases and J gave up 2 bases; unmatched junction bases: 4.

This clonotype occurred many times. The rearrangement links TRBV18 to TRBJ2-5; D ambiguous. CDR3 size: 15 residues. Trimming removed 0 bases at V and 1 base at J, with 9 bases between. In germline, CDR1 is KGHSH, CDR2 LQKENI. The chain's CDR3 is CASSPPQRVQETQYF. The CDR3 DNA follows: TGTGCCAGCTCACCACCCCAGAGAGTCCAAGAGACCCAGTACTTC.

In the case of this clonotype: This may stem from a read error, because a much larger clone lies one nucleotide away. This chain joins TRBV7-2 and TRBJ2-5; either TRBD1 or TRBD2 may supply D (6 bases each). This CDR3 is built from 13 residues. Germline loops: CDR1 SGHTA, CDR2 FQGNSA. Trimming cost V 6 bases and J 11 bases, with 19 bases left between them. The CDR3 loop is CASRKSAPGAQYF. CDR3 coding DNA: TGTGCCAGCAGAAAGTCGGCACCGGGGGCTCAGTACTTC. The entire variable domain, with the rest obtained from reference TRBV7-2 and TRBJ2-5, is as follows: GAGVSQSPSNKVTEKGKDVELRCDPISGHTALYWYRQSLGQGLEFLIYFQGNSAPDKSGLPSDRFSAERTGGSVSTLTIQRTQQEDSAVYLCASRKSAPGAQYFGPGTRLLVL.

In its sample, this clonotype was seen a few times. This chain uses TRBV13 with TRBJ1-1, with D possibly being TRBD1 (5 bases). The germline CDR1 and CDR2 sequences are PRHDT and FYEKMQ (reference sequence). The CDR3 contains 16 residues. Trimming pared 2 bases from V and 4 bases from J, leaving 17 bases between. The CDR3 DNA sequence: TGTGCCAGCAGCTTAATCTCTGCGGGGGAGGGCACTGAAGCTTTCTTT. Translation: CASSLISAGEGTEAFF.

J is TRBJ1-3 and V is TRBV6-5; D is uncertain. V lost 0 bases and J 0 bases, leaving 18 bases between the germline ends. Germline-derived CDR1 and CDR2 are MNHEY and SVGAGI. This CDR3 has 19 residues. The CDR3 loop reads CASSYSWTPGRGSGNTIYF. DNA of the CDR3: TGTGCCAGCAGTTACTCTTGGACCCCAGGACGTGGCTCTGGAAACACCATATATTTT.

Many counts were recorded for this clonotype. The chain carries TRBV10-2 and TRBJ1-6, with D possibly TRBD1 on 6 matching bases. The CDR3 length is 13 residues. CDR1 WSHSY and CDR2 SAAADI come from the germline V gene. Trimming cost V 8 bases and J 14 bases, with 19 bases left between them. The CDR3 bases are TGCGCCAGCCAGACAGGCGCTGTGTTAACCCTCCACTTT. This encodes CASQTGAVLTLHF.

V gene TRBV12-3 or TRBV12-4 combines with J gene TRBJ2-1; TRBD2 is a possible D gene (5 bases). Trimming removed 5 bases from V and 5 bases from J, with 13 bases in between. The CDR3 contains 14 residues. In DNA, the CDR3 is TGTGCCAGCAGTCACCGGGGAAGTAACAATGAGCAGTTCTTC. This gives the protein CASSHRGSNNEQFF.

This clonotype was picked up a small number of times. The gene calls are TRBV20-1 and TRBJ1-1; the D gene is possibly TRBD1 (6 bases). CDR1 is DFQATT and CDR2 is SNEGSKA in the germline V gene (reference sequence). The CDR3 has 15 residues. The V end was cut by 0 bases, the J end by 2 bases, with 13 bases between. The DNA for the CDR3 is TGCAGTGCTAGAGATTTCAGGGGCCCCAACACTGAAGCTTTCTTT. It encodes CSARDFRGPNTEAFF.

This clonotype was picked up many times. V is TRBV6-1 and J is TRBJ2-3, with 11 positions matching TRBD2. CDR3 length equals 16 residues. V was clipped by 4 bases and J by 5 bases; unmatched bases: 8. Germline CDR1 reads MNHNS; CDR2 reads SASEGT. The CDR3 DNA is TGTGCCAGCAGTGCGCGGACTAGCGGGCCCCGAGATACGCAGTATTTT. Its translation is CASSARTSGPRDTQYF.

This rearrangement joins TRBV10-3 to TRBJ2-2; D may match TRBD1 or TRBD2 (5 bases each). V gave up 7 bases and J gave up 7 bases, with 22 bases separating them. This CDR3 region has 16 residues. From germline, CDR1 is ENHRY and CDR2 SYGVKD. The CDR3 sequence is CAIKDNPGTGGGELFF. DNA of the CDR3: TGTGCCATCAAGGACAACCCCGGGACCGGCGGCGGGGAGCTGTTTTTT.

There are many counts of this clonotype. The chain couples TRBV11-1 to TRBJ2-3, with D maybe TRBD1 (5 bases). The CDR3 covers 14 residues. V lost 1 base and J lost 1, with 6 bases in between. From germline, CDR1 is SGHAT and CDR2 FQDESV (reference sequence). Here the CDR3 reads CASSLGRGTDTQYF. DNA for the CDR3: TGTGCCAGCAGCTTAGGCAGGGGCACAGATACGCAGTATTTT.

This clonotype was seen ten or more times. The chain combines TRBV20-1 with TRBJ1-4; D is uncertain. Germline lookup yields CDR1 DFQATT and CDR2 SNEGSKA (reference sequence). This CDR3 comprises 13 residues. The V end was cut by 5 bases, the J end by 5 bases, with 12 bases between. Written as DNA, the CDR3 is TGCAGTGCTTCCTTGTGGGGAAATGAAAAACTGTTTTTT. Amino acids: CSASLWGNEKLFF.